Only one count was recorded for the clone carrying this TCR beta chain. This sample's treatment: 19 received Ad26.COV2.S at low or high dose, single or two shots; 5 received placebo; per-sample allocation not given. The study sampled participants on day 63 after the first vaccine or placebo injection. The entry originates in a study of Ad26.COV2.S vaccination and SARS-CoV-2 variants. Background on the study: Donor was assigned to the Ad26.COV2.S arm of trial COV1001.

Here immunoSEQ multiplex PCR was the method, and the copy in TCRdb shows in-frame clones only, minus some. The sample shows hundreds of thousands of clones, more than 75% of them seen only once. Here the sequenced sample was peripheral blood, taken in a trial of Ad26.COV2.S vaccine versus placebo. This clonotype was obtained from a person aged 18-65 years who received the Ad26.COV2.S COVID-19 vaccine or a placebo.

The CDR3 region is CASSVTTSGPNTGELFF. CDR3 in DNA: TGTGCCAGCAGCGTAACGACTAGCGGACCGAACACCGGGGAGCTGTTTTTT. The chain is built from TRBV9 and TRBJ2-2; 9 nucleotides line up with TRBD2. Trimming removed 1 base from V and 0 bases from J; junction bases left unmatched: 4. CDR1 is SGDLS, CDR2 YYNGEE, per germline. This CDR3 comprises 17 residues. Complete variable domain (other parts from reference TRBV9 and TRBJ2-2): DSGVTQTPKHLITATGQRVTLRCSPRSGDLSVYWYQQSLDQGLQFLIQYYNGEERAKGNILERFSAQQFPDLHSELNLSSLELGDSALYFCASSVTTSGPNTGELFFGEGSRLTVL.